This is a list of T cell receptor beta chains from one sample in a study of T-cell memory formation after mild COVID-19. TCRdb redid the calling of the 5' RACE reads with MiXCR, one entry per CDR3 protein. The table records hundreds of thousands of distinct CDR3 sequences, around 28% of them present only once. The specimen sequenced was PBMCs or a T cell subset sorted from them (not recorded which). These TCRs come from an adult woman who had mild COVID-19 (a few samples of this study predate the infection). Cell type and time point are not known. CDR3s include the opening cysteine and the closing phenylalanine or tryptophan. The D gene is left open where the match is weak. Size tells how often a clone was seen (once, few, many) or the class of an expanded clone, and some rows leave it out.

>TRBV20-1|TRBJ2-5|.|13|.
CSSMRLGGETQYF
TGCAGCTCTATGCGGCTAGGCGGGGAGACCCAGTACTTC
>TRBV27|TRBJ2-5|TRBD2|15|.
CASSFYSGSSGGQYF
TGTGCCAGCAGTTTTTATAGCGGGAGTTCCGGGGGCCAGTACTTC
>TRBV29-1|TRBJ1-1|.|14|few
CSVVGFRGRTEAFF
TGCAGCGTTGTAGGGTTTCGGGGGCGGACTGAAGCTTTCTTT
>TRBV5-5|TRBJ2-5|TRBD2|16|medium-sized
CASSFNAGLNQETQYF
TGTGCCAGCAGCTTTAATGCGGGACTAAACCAAGAGACCCAGTACTTC
>TRBV15|TRBJ2-1|TRBD2|16|.
CATSSRLAGFLGEQFF
TGTGCCACCAGCAGCCGCCTAGCGGGGTTTCTGGGTGAGCAGTTCTTC
>TRBV4-1|TRBJ2-1|TRBD2|16|few
CASSNRLAGGYNEQFF
TGCGCCAGCAGCAACAGACTAGCGGGGGGGTACAATGAGCAGTTCTTC
>TRBV18|TRBJ1-2|TRBD1|16|.
CASSPLGQGSNYGYTF
TGTGCCAGCTCACCTCTTGGACAGGGATCTAACTATGGCTACACCTTC
>TRBV3-1|TRBJ2-1|.|14|.
CASSQDSPDLEQFF
TGTGCCAGCAGCCAAGATAGCCCAGACCTAGAGCAGTTCTTC
>TRBV3-1|TRBJ1-1|.|13|.
CASSQVKGTRAFF
TGTGCCAGCAGCCAAGTTAAAGGGACACGGGCTTTCTTT
>TRBV6-5|TRBJ2-3|.|14|.
CASSRAGAPGTQYF
TGTGCCAGCAGTCGAGCAGGGGCGCCCGGTACGCAGTATTTT
>TRBV29-1|TRBJ2-3|.|10|.
CSVGGDTQYF
TGCAGCGTTGGAGGAGATACGCAGTATTTT
>TRBV19|TRBJ1-4|.|15|few
CASSRTAATNEKLFF
TGTGCCAGTAGTCGAACAGCGGCAACTAATGAAAAACTGTTTTTT
>TRBV7-9|TRBJ2-7|.|20|.
CASSLVVAGTDTYLAYEQYF
TGTGCCAGCAGCTTAGTGGTGGCCGGGACGGATACATACTTAGCCTACGAGCAGTACTTC
>TRBV4-1|TRBJ1-1|.|17|few
CASSQVPFQTGFTEAFF
TGCGCCAGCAGCCAAGTTCCCTTTCAGACAGGTTTCACTGAAGCTTTCTTT
>TRBV6-5|TRBJ2-7|TRBD1|15|few
CASSYSTGLFYEQYF
TGTGCCAGCAGTTACTCGACAGGGTTGTTTTACGAGCAGTACTTC
>TRBV7-3|TRBJ2-1|.|12|.
CASSDGHNEQFF
TGTGCCAGCAGCGATGGGCACAATGAGCAGTTCTTC
>TRBV5-1|TRBJ2-1|TRBD2|15|.
CASSTTSGAINEQFF
TGCGCCAGCAGCACCACTAGCGGGGCTATAAATGAGCAGTTCTTC
>TRBV5-5|TRBJ1-4|.|15|few
CASSLVVSTLEKLFF
TGTGCCAGCAGCTTGGTTGTGTCCACTCTTGAAAAACTGTTTTTT
>TRBV30|TRBJ1-2|.|12|.
CAWSVLDYGYTF
TGTGCCTGGAGTGTACTCGACTATGGCTACACCTTC
>TRBV28|TRBJ1-5|.|17|.
CASSLLSLGGIYQPQHF
TGTGCCAGCAGTTTATTGTCCCTGGGGGGAATATATCAGCCCCAGCATTTT
>TRBV12-3/TRBV12-4|TRBJ1-6|TRBD1|13|.
CASSRTGLSPLHF
TGTGCCAGCAGCCGGACAGGGCTCTCACCCCTCCACTTT
>TRBV4-1|TRBJ2-1|.|15|.
CASSQDTSLGNEQFF
TGCGCCAGCAGCCAAGATACTAGTCTGGGGAATGAGCAGTTCTTC
>TRBV18|TRBJ2-4|.|17|.
CASSPPGPELAKNIQYF
TGTGCCAGCTCACCACCGGGGCCGGAACTAGCCAAAAACATTCAGTACTTC
>TRBV4-1|TRBJ2-5|.|14|.
CASSRRTDEETQYF
TGCGCCAGCAGCCGGCGGACAGACGAAGAGACCCAGTACTTC
>TRBV7-9|TRBJ1-3|.|20|.
CASSSDLPLSPGPSGNTIYF
TGTGCCAGCAGCTCCGATCTACCGCTTTCTCCGGGACCTTCTGGAAACACCATATATTTT
>TRBV12-3/TRBV12-4|TRBJ2-3|.|15|few
CASRYLGGSTDTQYF
TGTGCCAGCAGATACCTTGGGGGGTCCACAGATACGCAGTATTTT
>TRBV6-2/TRBV6-3|TRBJ1-5|.|16|.
CASSWGREGFGQPQHF
TGTGCCAGCAGTTGGGGGAGGGAGGGGTTCGGTCAGCCCCAGCATTTT
>TRBV7-3|TRBJ2-3|TRBD2|16|few
CASSSLGGGPQDTQYF
TGTGCCAGCAGCTCCCTTGGGGGAGGGCCACAAGATACGCAGTATTTT
>TRBV7-2|TRBJ2-1|TRBD2|14|.
CASSYGLAGNEQFF
TGTGCCAGCAGCTACGGACTAGCGGGGAATGAGCAGTTCTTC
>TRBV7-8|TRBJ1-2|TRBD1|13|.
CASSDGQDYGYTF
TGTGCCAGCAGCGATGGACAGGACTATGGCTACACCTTC
>TRBV7-2|TRBJ1-3|.|16|few
CASSLAGLHSGNTIYF
TGTGCCAGCAGCTTAGCGGGGCTTCACTCTGGAAACACCATATATTTT
>TRBV4-2|TRBJ2-2|.|16|few
CASSPTDGRRTGELFF
TGTGCCAGCAGCCCCACGGATGGCCGTCGGACCGGGGAGCTGTTTTTT
>TRBV30|TRBJ1-2|TRBD1|14|few
CAWTTNRGYYGYTF
TGTGCCTGGACGACGAACAGGGGATACTATGGCTACACCTTC
>TRBV2|TRBJ2-1|TRBD2|15|.
CASSDSLAGAVEQFF
TGTGCCAGCAGTGATTCACTAGCGGGGGCCGTGGAGCAGTTCTTC
>TRBV9|TRBJ2-2|.|12|.
CASRRETGELFF
TGTGCCAGCAGACGGGAGACCGGGGAGCTGTTTTTT
>TRBV5-1|TRBJ2-3|.|14|.
CASSLETATDTQYF
TGCGCCAGCAGCTTGGAGACAGCCACAGATACGCAGTATTTT
>TRBV7-2|TRBJ1-2|.|14|.
CASSPPGRAYGYTF
TGTGCCAGCAGCCCCCCGGGGAGGGCGTATGGCTACACCTTC
>TRBV30|TRBJ1-1|.|12|.
CAWSVWGTEAFF
TGTGCCTGGAGTGTGTGGGGAACTGAAGCTTTCTTT
>TRBV5-1|TRBJ1-2|.|15|.
CASSLEAGLNYGYTF
TGCGCCAGCAGCTTGGAAGCCGGGCTAAACTATGGCTACACCTTC
>TRBV4-2|TRBJ2-7|TRBD1|16|.
CASSHSTGQGAYEQYF
TGTGCCAGCAGCCACTCGACGGGACAGGGGGCGTACGAGCAGTACTTC
>TRBV9|TRBJ2-5|TRBD1|15|many
CASSVDGQGRETQYF
TGTGCCAGCAGCGTAGACGGACAGGGGCGGGAGACCCAGTACTTC
>TRBV29-1|TRBJ1-2|.|15|.
CSVEGWGQENYGYTF
TGCAGCGTTGAAGGGTGGGGGCAGGAAAACTATGGCTACACCTTC
>TRBV20-1|TRBJ2-7|TRBD1|15|.
CSARNPGTGNYEQYF
TGCAGTGCCAGGAATCCCGGGACAGGGAATTACGAGCAGTACTTC
>TRBV4-3|TRBJ2-1|TRBD2|17|.
CASSQGTISGRAYEQFF
TGCGCCAGCAGCCAAGGGACAATTAGCGGGAGGGCCTATGAGCAGTTCTTC
>TRBV7-8|TRBJ2-3|TRBD2|15|.
CASSLGPGLANTQYF
TGTGCCAGCAGCCTAGGCCCCGGACTAGCAAATACGCAGTATTTT
>TRBV7-9|TRBJ2-5|.|14|few
CASSPEVVEGTQYF
TGTGCCAGCAGCCCCGAGGTCGTGGAGGGGACCCAGTACTTC
>TRBV7-8|TRBJ1-3|TRBD1|19|few
CASSSSTGTGVGSRNTIYF
TGTGCCAGCAGCTCATCTACCGGGACAGGGGTCGGCAGCAGAAACACCATATATTTT
>TRBV11-2|TRBJ2-3|TRBD1|16|.
CASSLRTGPGGDTQYF
TGTGCCAGCAGCTTAAGGACAGGTCCAGGGGGAGATACGCAGTATTTT
>TRBV5-6|TRBJ2-5|TRBD2|15|.
CASSAGERGGETQYF
TGTGCCAGCAGCGCGGGGGAAAGGGGTGGGGAGACCCAGTACTTC
>TRBV30|TRBJ2-7|.|14|few
CAWSLETGAYEQYF
TGTGCCTGGAGTCTGGAGACAGGAGCCTACGAGCAGTACTTC
>TRBV3-1|TRBJ1-5|TRBD1|16|.
CASSPGDRGHDQPQHF
TGTGCCAGCAGTCCGGGGGACAGGGGGCACGATCAGCCCCAGCATTTT
>TRBV18|TRBJ2-3|.|17|.
CASSPPGMTGRADTQYF
TGTGCCAGCTCACCACCCGGTATGACGGGGCGCGCGGATACGCAGTATTTT